Following are 28 T cell receptor beta chains from one sample sequenced in a study of shared T cell receptors in the human thymus. Produced via immunoSEQ multiplex PCR; TCRdb's table is partial and in-frame only. The profile shows some 640,000 clones, 80% to 90% of them singletons. The sample was also linked to a second study, of human thymus T cells.

The material sequenced was thymocytes. All receptors come from a boy under three years old with a congenital heart defect.

The chain has TRBV4-1 and TRBJ2-7; 8 bases match TRBD2. The trim removed 3 bases at V and 3 bases at J, leaving 10 bases unmatched. The CDR3 sequence is 16 residues long. CDR1 MGHRA and CDR2 YSYEKL come from the germline V gene. CDR3 bases: TGCGCCAGCAGCCACCAAGAGCGGGGGTCCCTCTACGAGCAGTACTTC. Residues: CASSHQERGSLYEQYF.

V gene TRBV6-5 combines with J gene TRBJ2-1; D might be TRBD2 (5 bases). CDR1 and CDR2 (germline): MNHEY, SVGAGI. Deletions cut 0 bases from V and 3 bases from J, with 12 bases between. This CDR3 contains 16 residues. The CDR3 nucleotides are TGTGCCAGCAGTTACTCCCGGGCAGACTACTACAATGAGCAGTTCTTC. Amino acids: CASSYSRADYYNEQFF.

The V and J genes are TRBV5-6 and TRBJ1-1; D is possibly TRBD1 (6 bases). CDR1 and CDR2 from the germline V gene are SGHDT and YYEEEE. The CDR3 consists of 18 residues. Trimming left V 0 bases short and J 0 bases short, with 18 bases between. CDR3 in amino acids: CASSLVGRGYPMNTEAFF. DNA of the CDR3: TGTGCCAGCAGCTTGGTGGGCAGGGGTTACCCCATGAACACTGAAGCTTTCTTT.

V gene TRBV11-2 combines with J gene TRBJ1-6; the D gene is possibly TRBD1 (6 bases). The CDR3 is 15 amino acids. V was cut by 0 bases and J by 10 bases, with 13 bases left in between. Germline V gene lookup returns CDR1 SGHAT and CDR2 FQNNGV. The DNA for the CDR3 is TGTGCCAGCAGCTTAGATCGGGACACACCCTCACCCCTCCACTTT. Protein: CASSLDRDTPSPLHF.

The chain carries TRBV7-2 and TRBJ2-7, with 8 nucleotides matching TRBD1. Trimming at V came to 4 bases and at J to 5 bases, leaving 7 bases not matched to a gene. The germline CDR1 and CDR2 sequences are SGHTA and FQGNSA. This CDR3 region has 14 residues. The CDR3 loop reads CASSSDRGYNEQYF. Written as DNA, the CDR3 is TGTGCCAGCAGCTCTGACAGGGGTTATAACGAGCAGTACTTC.

This sequence joins TRBV18 and TRBJ2-7; 7 nucleotides agree with TRBD1. The CDR3 is made up of 12 amino acids. V lost 3 bases, J lost 5 bases, and 1 base stayed unmatched. From germline, CDR1 is KGHSH and CDR2 LQKENI. The CDR3 nucleotides are TGTGCCAGCTCACCGCAGGGGGACGAGCAGTACTTC. Its translation: CASSPQGDEQYF. Supplemented by reference TRBV18 and TRBJ2-7, the full variable domain reads NAGVMQNPRHLVRRRGQEARLRCSPMKGHSHVYWYRQLPEEGLKFMVYLQKENIIDESGMPKERFSAEFPKEGPSILRIQQVVRGDSAAYFCASSPQGDEQYFGPGTRLTVT.

This chain links TRBV9 with TRBJ1-4; TRBD1 is a possible D gene (6 bases). Trimming shortened V by 0 bases and J by 6 bases, and 21 bases separated the two germline ends. CDR3 length equals 18 residues. Germline V CDR1 and CDR2: SGDLS, YYNGEE. The CDR3: CASSVGLEAGVGDEKLFF. The CDR3 DNA follows: TGTGCCAGCAGCGTAGGTCTTGAAGCAGGGGTTGGGGATGAAAAACTGTTTTTT.

The genes are TRBV2 and TRBJ2-7, with D possibly being TRBD2 (5 bases). V shed 6 bases and J shed 3 bases, with 12 bases lying between them. Germline V gives CDR1 SNHLY, CDR2 FYNNEI. The CDR3 runs to 13 residues. This chain's CDR3 is CASSGNFHYEQYF. CDR3 bases: TGTGCCAGCAGCGGGAACTTTCACTACGAGCAGTACTTC.

A few counts support this clone. The J gene is TRBJ2-3, the V gene TRBV5-6; D uncertain. V was cut by 3 bases and J by 6 bases, with 5 bases left in between. Germline CDR1 SGHDT, CDR2 YYEEEE. The CDR3 spans 11 residues. The CDR3 nucleotides are TGTGCCAGCAGCTACGGGGATACGCAGTATTTT. Translation: CASSYGDTQYF.

This sequence joins TRBV10-2 and TRBJ2-5, with TRBD2 identical over 7 bases. The V gene end was trimmed by 3 bases and the J gene end by 4 bases; junction bases not matched to a gene: 8. This CDR3 spans 15 amino acids. Germline V lookup: CDR1 WSHSY, CDR2 SAAADI. This CDR3 reads CASSEEAGRGETQYF. DNA for the CDR3: TGCGCCAGCAGTGAAGAAGCGGGAAGGGGAGAGACCCAGTACTTC.

V gene TRBV28 combines with J gene TRBJ1-5, with 8 nucleotides matching TRBD1. The V gene's germline CDR1 is MDHEN and CDR2 SYDVKM. CDR3 length: 14 amino acids. The trim removed 6 bases at V and 7 bases at J, leaving 8 bases unmatched. CDR3 sequence (DNA): TGTGCCAGCAGGGCTGGCAGGGGGCCCCAGCCCCAGCATTTT. Encoded protein: CASRAGRGPQPQHF.

The chain recombines TRBV18 with TRBJ2-4, with D perhaps TRBD2 (6 bases). CDR3 length: 15 residues. Germline CDR1 and CDR2: KGHSH and LQKENI. Trimming took off 1 base at V and 3 bases at J, with 10 bases between the two ends. CDR3 protein: CASSPQPGDKNIQYF. In nucleotides, the CDR3 is TGTGCCAGCTCACCACAGCCGGGAGACAAAAACATTCAGTACTTC.

The CDR3 protein is CASSSQGADIQYF. The CDR3 nucleotides are TGTGCCAGCTCATCACAGGGGGCTGACATTCAGTACTTC. The chain combines TRBV18 with TRBJ2-4, with 9 bases identical to TRBD1. The germline CDR1 and CDR2 sequences are KGHSH and LQKENI. With V trimmed by 5 bases and J by 8 bases, 4 bases remained unmatched. The length of the CDR3 is 13 residues.

This chain joins TRBV4-3 and TRBJ2-2; TRBD1 matches at 8 bases. The CDR3 is 20 amino acids. V dropped 0 bases and J dropped 3; count of bases not matched to a gene: 15. Germline V gives CDR1 LGHNA, CDR2 YSLEER. The DNA for the CDR3 is TGCGCCAGCAGCCAAGATTCTCCCCGGGACAGGAGTATGGACACCGGGGAGCTGTTTTTT. Translated, it gives CASSQDSPRDRSMDTGELFF.

V is TRBV9 and J is TRBJ1-1; a weak D match, TRBD1 (5 bases). Germline loops: CDR1 SGDLS, CDR2 YYNGEE. CDR3 length: 15 amino acids. V was pared by 0 bases and J by 1 base, with 10 bases between. CDR3 amino acids: CASSVGSRANTEAFF. CDR3 DNA sequence: TGTGCCAGCAGCGTAGGTTCCAGGGCGAACACTGAAGCTTTCTTT.

This clone is a singleton in its sample. The V call is TRBV18, the J call TRBJ2-7; 7 bases line up with TRBD2. The CDR3 totals 16 residues. In germline, CDR1 is KGHSH, CDR2 LQKENI. The V gene end was trimmed by 3 bases and the J gene end by 7 bases; junction bases not matched to a gene: 15. The CDR3 reads CASSPSSGGSSGEQYF. The CDR3 coding sequence is TGTGCCAGCTCACCCTCCTCGGGCGGGAGCTCGGGAGAGCAGTACTTC.

V and J are TRBV18 and TRBJ1-5; the match to TRBD1 covers 8 bases. The CDR3 length is 14 residues. The V gene's germline CDR1 is KGHSH and CDR2 LQKENI. The V and J ends lost 6 bases and 5 bases, in that order; junction bases with no gene match: 6. The CDR3 bases are TGTGCCAGCTCGCCCGACAGGGGCGATCAGCCCCAGCATTTT. This encodes CASSPDRGDQPQHF.

This chain uses TRBV13 with TRBJ2-1, with D perhaps matching TRBD1 (5 bases). Looked up from germline, CDR1 is PRHDT and CDR2 is FYEKMQ (reference sequence). The CDR3 has 17 amino acids. Trimming took 4 bases from V and 3 from J, leaving 19 bases between them. In DNA, the CDR3 is TGTGCCAGCAGCTCCAGCCAGGGCCATGGGTTCTACAATGAGCAGTTCTTC. It translates to CASSSSQGHGFYNEQFF.

Points on this clone: One end of the junction does not line up with germline, which may come from a read error. The chain combines TRBV7-7 with TRBJ2-5; 12 bases are a match to TRBD2. This CDR3 region has 16 residues. CDR1 is SSHAT and CDR2 is FNYEAQ in the germline V gene (reference sequence). CDR3 coding DNA: TGTGCTAGCAGCCTAGGACTAGCGGGGCTCCAAGAGACCCAGTACTTC. Translating it yields CASSLGLAGLQETQYF.

The chain carries TRBV4-1 and TRBJ1-6, with a weak D call TRBD1 (6 bases). V lost 1 base, J lost 10 bases, and 14 bases lay in between. Germline CDR1 and CDR2: MGHRA and YSYEKL. The CDR3 has 15 residues. CDR3 DNA: TGCGCCAGCAGCCAAGTAAAACAGGGTGGATCACCCCTCCACTTT. It specifies CASSQVKQGGSPLHF.

The genes are TRBV4-3 and TRBJ1-1; D unresolved. Germline CDR1 reads LGHNA; CDR2 reads YSLEER. The CDR3 consists of 15 residues. Trimming stripped 4 bases from V and 3 bases from J, with 15 bases between. The CDR3 DNA sequence: TGCGCCAGCAGCCCCCATGATCGGAGAGACACTGAAGCTTTCTTT. Protein: CASSPHDRRDTEAFF.

The V and J genes are TRBV28 and TRBJ2-7; perhaps TRBD2 as D (6 bases). Deletions cut 7 bases from V and 0 bases from J, with 10 bases between. Germline CDR1 and CDR2: MDHEN and SYDVKM. CDR3 length equals 13 residues. Here the CDR3 reads CASTGESSYEQYF. The CDR3 coding sequence is TGTGCCAGCACGGGAGAAAGCTCCTACGAGCAGTACTTC.

In this sample, this clone turned up a few times. The CDR3 DNA follows: TGTGCCTGGTCCCCGGGGCGGCAGGGGTTCTCTGGGGCCAACGTCCTGACTTTC. It encodes CAWSPGRQGFSGANVLTF. The rearrangement uses TRBV30 and TRBJ2-6; possibly TRBD1 for D (6 bases). CDR3 length: 18 residues. V was trimmed by 5 bases and J by 0 bases, leaving 20 bases between them. Germline CDR1 is GTSNPN and CDR2 is SVGIG (reference sequence).

On this clone itself: Different DNA sequences within this sample yield the same CDR3. This rearrangement joins TRBV5-1 to TRBJ2-3; TRBD2 matches at 12 bases. Germline-derived CDR1 and CDR2 are SGHRS and YFSETQ. There are 17 residues in the CDR3. J gave up 3 bases and V 0 bases, and 5 bases lay outside the gene matches. The CDR3 loop is CASSLGLAGGITDTQYF. In nucleotides, the CDR3 is TGCGCCAGCAGCTTGGGGCTAGCGGGGGGGATAACAGATACGCAGTATTTT.

The rearrangement links TRBV28 to TRBJ2-4; 12 bases match TRBD1. Losses at the gene ends were 6 bases for V and 7 bases for J; bases not matched to a gene: 7. Germline CDR1 is MDHEN and CDR2 is SYDVKM. The CDR3 is 15 amino acids. CDR3 nucleotides: TGTGCCAGCAGAGGGACAGGGGGCGCGAGTAACATTCAGTACTTC. Its translation: CASRGTGGASNIQYF.

This clone has just one count. CDR3: CASSKGQGRVETQYF. The CDR3, as DNA: TGTGCCAGTAGTAAGGGACAGGGGCGGGTGGAGACCCAGTACTTC. This chain links TRBV19 with TRBJ2-5, with TRBD1 matching over 10 bases. V trimming: 4 bases; J trimming: 5 bases; junction bases outside the gene matches: 7. This CDR3 has 15 amino acids. Germline lookup yields CDR1 LNHDA and CDR2 SQIVND (reference sequence).

The chain recombines TRBV18 with TRBJ2-6; TRBD1 agrees at 7 bases. Looked up from germline, CDR1 is KGHSH and CDR2 is LQKENI. Trimming at V came to 0 bases and at J to 0 bases, leaving 2 bases not matched to a gene. The CDR3 contains 17 residues. The CDR3 here is CASSPPDRSSGANVLTF. The DNA for the CDR3 is TGTGCCAGCTCACCACCGGACAGGAGCTCTGGGGCCAACGTCCTGACTTTC.

The rearrangement joins TRBV9 to TRBJ2-3; the D gene is possibly TRBD2 (5 bases). Trimming pared 0 bases from V and 5 bases from J, leaving 28 bases between. The germline gives CDR1 SGDLS, CDR2 YYNGEE. This CDR3 spans 20 amino acids. The DNA of the CDR3 is TGTGCCAGCAGCGTAGGTCCCAACTTACTAGAGAGGAGTGGGCGAGATACGCAGTATTTT. Amino acids: CASSVGPNLLERSGRDTQYF.